This T cell receptor (beta chain) was identified during a study of CD8 T cells in ankylosing spondylitis. Study-level results: A motif in TCR beta, a set of several highly homologous variants, appeared characteristic of ankylosing spondylitis blood.

TCRdb ran MiXCR on the 5' RACE reads and lists one entry per CDR3 protein. The table records around 770,000 distinct CDR3 sequences, about 12% of them present only once. CDR1 and CDR2 (germline): DFQATT, SNEGSKA (reference sequence). This CDR3 comprises 16 residues. V lost 2 bases, J lost 1 base, and 16 bases lay in between. Points on this clonotype: Its antigen is currently unknown.

This receptor was identified in a male donor with ankylosing spondylitis. The specimen sequenced was blood, either unsorted or a sorted T cell fraction (not recorded which). The chain links TRBV20-1 to TRBJ2-3; D not certain. The CDR3 region has the DNA TGCAGTGCTAGACAGTTCCTAGTGTGGGGCACAGATACGCAGTATTTT. This translates into CSARQFLVWGTDTQYF.